A single sample gave rise to the 22 T cell receptor beta chains below, sequenced in a study of blood T cell repertoires in COVID-19 (dated by TCRdb to the early 2020s). Library construction relied on the immunoSEQ multiplex PCR assay. TCRdb provides this immuneACCESS table in a form limited to in-frame rearrangements. Some clones are lacking; in checked studies, under half of them reflect an unresolved V gene, and why the rest are absent is not known. Across this sample there are 150,000 to 200,000 clones, with roughly 73% seen only once. The biggest ten clones account for 2.5% to 3% of the sample. The specimen sequenced was peripheral blood. The origin of the receptors is a woman over 75 with active or convalescent COVID-19.

The V call is TRBV7-2, the J call TRBJ2-1; 9 nucleotides align to TRBD2. Per the germline V gene, CDR1 is SGHTA and CDR2 is FQGNSA. Unmatched junction bases numbered 13, after V lost 1 base and J lost 6 bases. The CDR3 sequence is 18 residues long. The DNA of the CDR3 is TGTGCCAGCAGCTTAGTAGGACTAGCGCCCCTTCTTCGCAATGAGCAGTTCTTC. This translates into CASSLVGLAPLLRNEQFF.

The V and J genes are TRBV7-5 and TRBJ2-5; the table calls TRBD2, which could not be checked here. TRBV7-5 counts as a pseudogene. The CDR3 sequence is 18 residues long. The DNA of the CDR3 is TGTGCCAGAAGCAGTGGGACTAGCGGGGCCTCGGGCGAAGAGACCCAGTACTTC. It codes for CARSSGTSGASGEETQYF.

The J gene is TRBJ2-1, the V gene TRBV18; the match to TRBD2 covers 8 bases. Germline lookup yields CDR1 KGHSH and CDR2 LQKENI. V shed 4 bases, J shed 4 bases, and the junction held 6 bases outside the gene matches. The CDR3 loop spans 15 amino acids. CDR3 DNA: TGTGCCAGCTCACGGGGAGCGGGGGAGTACAATGAGCAGTTCTTC. Translation: CASSRGAGEYNEQFF.

The gene calls are TRBV4-2 and TRBJ2-5; 12 nucleotides agree with TRBD2. Germline values: CDR1 LGHNA, CDR2 YNFKEQ. This CDR3 has 18 residues. The V segment lost 1 base and the J segment 5 bases; nucleotides outside the gene matches: 11. CDR3 sequence reads: CASSQASASGGAGETQYF. CDR3 nucleotides: TGTGCCAGCAGCCAAGCGTCCGCTAGCGGGGGGGCAGGGGAGACCCAGTACTTC.

V is TRBV2 and J is TRBJ1-4, with D maybe TRBD1 (6 bases). V gave up 6 bases and J gave up 5 bases, with 10 bases separating them. The V gene's germline CDR1 is SNHLY and CDR2 FYNNEI. The CDR3 has 13 residues. CDR3 amino acids: CASRTQGNEKLFF. CDR3 bases: TGTGCCAGCAGAACCCAGGGGAATGAAAAACTGTTTTTT.

The rearrangement links TRBV29-1 to TRBJ1-5; 7 bases are shared with TRBD1. The CDR3 consists of 12 residues. Germline CDR1 reads SQVTM; CDR2 reads ANQGSEA. V dropped 7 bases and J dropped 3; count of bases not matched to a gene: 3. CDR3 nucleotide sequence: TGCAGCGCGGGACAGCACAATCAGCCCCAGCATTTT. As protein: CSAGQHNQPQHF.

The gene calls are TRBV4-1 and TRBJ2-2, with D unclear. Between the trimmed V and J ends, which lost 6 bases and 4 bases, there was a span of 18 bases. The CDR3 is 16 amino acids. Germline V gives CDR1 MGHRA, CDR2 YSYEKL. CDR3 protein: CASSPELGWATGELFF. The CDR3 region has the DNA TGCGCCAGCAGTCCTGAATTGGGTTGGGCCACCGGGGAGCTGTTTTTT.

The chain recombines TRBV10-3 with TRBJ1-5; the match to TRBD1 covers 7 bases. Germline loops: CDR1 ENHRY, CDR2 SYGVKD. V shed 10 bases and J 4 bases; nucleotides not matched to a gene: 7. The CDR3 runs 13 residues. The CDR3 sequence is CATGTVWNQPQHF. The CDR3 DNA sequence: TGTGCCACAGGGACAGTTTGGAATCAGCCCCAGCATTTT.

This chain connects TRBV14 to TRBJ1-4; D is unclear. The CDR3 is 17 amino acids. Germline values: CDR1 SGHDN, CDR2 FVKESK. The V and J ends lost 0 bases and 3 bases respectively, with 14 bases between them. DNA of the CDR3: TGTGCCAGCAGCCAAGAACTGGGCGTGGATCCTAATGAAAAACTGTTTTTT. Protein product: CASSQELGVDPNEKLFF. Filled out from reference TRBV14 and TRBJ1-4, the complete variable domain reads EAGVTQFPSHSVIEKGQTVTLRCDPISGHDNLYWYRRVMGKEIKFLLHFVKESKQDESGMPNNRFLAERTGGTYSTLKVQPAELEDSGVYFCASSQELGVDPNEKLFFGSGTQLSVL.

The chain recombines TRBV6-2 or TRBV6-3 with TRBJ2-2, with 7 bases fitting TRBD2. The V segment lost 6 bases and the J segment 1 base; nucleotides outside the gene matches: 2. Germline CDR1 and CDR2: MNHEY and SVGEGT. This CDR3 has 14 residues. The CDR3 spells CASSGLGNTGELFF. In DNA, the CDR3 is TGTGCCAGCAGCGGACTAGGGAACACCGGGGAGCTGTTTTTT.

This clone was recorded once. The V and J genes are TRBV25-1 and TRBJ1-2, with 7 nucleotides matching TRBD1. The CDR3 is 15 residues long. Germline CDR1 is MGHDK and CDR2 is SYGVNS. Trimming cost V 6 bases and J 0 bases; bases outside gene matches: 7. Here the CDR3 DNA reads TGTGCCAGCAGCCGAGACAGGGACTCTAACTATGGCTACACCTTC. Translating it yields CASSRDRDSNYGYTF.

In the case of this clone: This CDR3 is also generated by other DNA sequences in the sample. V usage is TRBV18 and J usage is TRBJ1-2, with 10 nucleotides matching TRBD1. The V and J ends lost 3 bases and 4 bases, in that order; junction bases with no gene match: 5. In germline, CDR1 is KGHSH, CDR2 LQKENI. This CDR3 has 15 residues. This chain's CDR3 is CASSPRGQGPYGYTF. CDR3 in DNA: TGTGCCAGCTCACCTCGGGGACAGGGGCCCTATGGCTACACCTTC.

J is TRBJ1-2 and V is TRBV27, with 7 positions matching TRBD1. J gave up 3 bases and V 7 bases, and 5 bases lay outside the gene matches. The CDR3 is 13 residues long. The V gene's germline CDR1 is MNHEY and CDR2 SMNVEV (reference sequence). CDR3 nucleotides: TGTGCCAGCAAGACAGGGTTGGACTATGGCTACACCTTC. It encodes CASKTGLDYGYTF.

The chain carries TRBV2 and TRBJ2-1, with TRBD2 matching over 8 bases. The CDR3 totals 14 residues. CDR1 SNHLY and CDR2 FYNNEI come from the germline V gene. V gave up 2 bases and J gave up 5 bases; unmatched junction bases: 2. CDR3 nucleotide sequence: TGTGCCAGCAGTGAACGTAGCGGGGACAATGAGCAGTTCTTC. Amino acid sequence: CASSERSGDNEQFF. Combining the CDR3 with reference TRBV2 and TRBJ2-1 gives the whole variable domain EPEVTQTPSHQVTQMGQEVILRCVPISNHLYFYWYRQILGQKVEFLVSFYNNEISEKSEIFDDQFSVERPDGSNFTLKIRSTKLEDSAMYFCASSERSGDNEQFFGPGTRLTVL.

To note about this clone: A read error may produce the germline difference seen at one junction end. The chain carries TRBV2 and TRBJ1-6; D is unresolved. Per germline, CDR1 SNHLY and CDR2 FYNNEI. This CDR3 is built from 11 residues. Here the CDR3 DNA reads TGTGCCAGCAGAGCCCAGGTTACGGTCAACTTT. Translated: CASRAQVTVNF.

This chain links TRBV19 with TRBJ1-1; 8 bases agree with TRBD1. J gave up 0 bases and V 8 bases, and 8 bases lay outside the gene matches. CDR1 and CDR2 from the germline V gene are LNHDA and SQIVND (reference sequence). This CDR3 has 15 amino acids. CDR3 bases: TGTGCCAGTGATATAGGACAGGGAATGAACACTGAAGCTTTCTTT. It yields the protein CASDIGQGMNTEAFF.

The chain carries TRBV6-5 and TRBJ1-3, with D unclear. The CDR3 extends over 13 amino acids. The germline gives CDR1 MNHEY, CDR2 SVGAGI. The V gene lost 7 bases and the J gene lost 4 bases, with 11 bases spanning the gap. The CDR3 protein is CASTPTSGNTIYF. CDR3 nucleotide sequence: TGTGCCAGCACTCCGACATCCGGAAACACCATATATTTT.

The chain has TRBV3-1 (or the pseudogene TRBV3-2) and TRBJ1-5; a possible D gene is TRBD1 (5 bases). CDR3 length: 12 amino acids. Germline V gene lookup returns CDR1 LGHDT and CDR2 YNNKEL (reference sequence). Trimming removed 3 bases at V and 7 bases at J, with 7 bases between. The CDR3 DNA reads as TGTGCCAGCAGCCAGCAGGGACAGCCCCAGCATTTT. This translates into CASSQQGQPQHF.

The chain joins TRBV3-1 (or the pseudogene TRBV3-2) to TRBJ2-5; a weak D match, TRBD2 (7 bases). There are 13 residues in the CDR3. Trimming cost V 2 bases and J 8 bases, with 12 bases left between them. Germline lookup yields CDR1 LGHDT and CDR2 YNNKEL (reference sequence). CDR3 in DNA: TGTGCCAGCAGCCAAAGGGAGGGGGTTACCCAGTACTTC. Translation gives CASSQREGVTQYF.

This chain joins TRBV4-1 and TRBJ2-2, with D perhaps TRBD2 (5 bases). Between the trimmed V and J ends, which lost 4 bases and 5 bases, there was a span of 17 bases. This CDR3 region has 16 residues. Germline V gives CDR1 MGHRA, CDR2 YSYEKL. CDR3 protein: CASSLERSPGTGELFF. The CDR3 nucleotides are TGCGCCAGCAGCCTAGAAAGGTCCCCGGGAACCGGGGAGCTGTTTTTT.

This clone has only one observation. V gene TRBV4-3 combines with J gene TRBJ2-3, with TRBD2 matching 7 bases. With V trimmed by 3 bases and J by 4 bases, 10 bases remained unmatched. Germline CDR1 LGHNA, CDR2 YSLEER. This CDR3 has 16 residues. The CDR3 DNA follows: TGCGCCAGCAGCCAGTATTCTAGCCGGGGGGCAGATACGCAGTATTTT. Its translation: CASSQYSSRGADTQYF.

The chain employs TRBV7-8 and TRBJ1-2, with unresolved D. The CDR3 covers 14 residues. Germline CDR1 and CDR2: SGHVS and FQNEAQ. V was shortened by 0 bases and J by 7 bases, with 12 bases between the two germline ends. The DNA of the CDR3 is TGTGCCAGCAGCTTAGCGATCGAGCTGAGTGGCTACACCTTC. This translates into CASSLAIELSGYTF.